These T cell receptor beta chains were read from a single sample in a study of blood T cell repertoires in COVID-19. Clones were read by immunoSEQ multiplex PCR, and TCRdb kept only the in-frame ones, dropping some. The sample carries 240,000 or so clones, roughly 80% recorded once. Sequenced material: peripheral blood. These receptors originate from a woman older than 75 with COVID-19, enrolled during active disease. Both conserved end residues are part of each CDR3. D genes are given only for firm matches. For some rows the clone size is stated as once, few or many, or as a class when expanded; others skip it.

.	TRBJ2-2	TRBV18	TRBD2	CASSPPGRERITGELFF	TGTGCCAGCTCACCACCGGGGCGGGAGAGGATCACCGGGGAGCTGTTTTTT
.	TRBJ1-4	TRBV30	.	CAWSAPLRREKLFF	TGTGCCTGGAGTGCGCCCTTGAGGCGAGAAAAACTGTTTTTT
once	TRBJ1-2	TRBV2	TRBD1	CASRLTGGIGGYTF	TGTGCCAGCAGACTGACAGGGGGGATAGGTGGCTACACCTTC
once	TRBJ1-2	TRBV2	.	CASSENALGGYTF	TGTGCCAGCAGTGAGAACGCCCTTGGCGGCTACACCTTC
.	TRBJ1-2	TRBV27	.	CASSLSRTAFGYTF	TGTGCCAGCAGTTTATCGAGGACAGCCTTCGGCTACACCTTC
few	TRBJ1-3	TRBV6-5	.	CASILKGNTIYF	TGTGCCAGCATTCTCAAGGGGAACACCATATATTTT
.	TRBJ2-5	TRBV19	TRBD1	CATRQGAQETQYF	TGTGCCACTCGACAGGGGGCGCAGGAGACCCAGTACTTC
.	TRBJ2-7	TRBV6-2/TRBV6-3	TRBD1	CASSYGTGVKRIAYEQYF	TGTGCCAGCAGTTACGGGACAGGGGTTAAGAGGATAGCCTACGAGCAGTACTTC
.	TRBJ1-2	TRBV30	.	CAWSVYTVGYTF	TGTGCCTGGAGTGTGTATACTGTTGGCTACACCTTC
.	TRBJ1-1	TRBV25-1	.	CASSRVNTEAFF	TGTGCCAGCAGTCGGGTGAACACTGAAGCTTTCTTT
.	TRBJ2-3	TRBV19	.	CASSIGSGVPLTDTQYF	TGTGCCAGTAGTATAGGTTCAGGGGTTCCCCTCACAGATACGCAGTATTTT
.	TRBJ2-7	TRBV27	.	CASRLAVPYEQYF	TGTGCCAGCAGATTAGCGGTACCCTACGAGCAGTACTTC
once	TRBJ2-3	TRBV5-8	.	CASSLATAPVTDTQYF	TGTGCCAGCAGCCTGGCCACAGCACCAGTGACAGATACGCAGTATTTT
.	TRBJ1-4	TRBV5-8	.	CASSPGQKATNEKLFF	TGTGCCAGCAGCCCAGGACAGAAAGCAACTAATGAAAAACTGTTTTTT
.	TRBJ2-1	TRBV5-1	TRBD2	CASSLEISGLRYNEQFF	TGCGCCAGCAGCTTGGAGATTAGCGGGCTACGCTACAATGAGCAGTTCTTC
.	TRBJ2-5	TRBV28	TRBD2	CASSSGSLGLAGQETQYF	TGTGCCAGCAGTTCGGGTTCTCTGGGACTAGCGGGGCAAGAGACCCAGTACTTC
once	TRBJ2-1	TRBV7-8	.	CASSSGTLSSYNEQFF	TGTGCCAGCAGCTCTGGGACTCTTAGCTCCTACAATGAGCAGTTCTTC
once	TRBJ1-2	TRBV10-1	TRBD1	CASTLSTSTGSPTNYGYTF	TGCGCCAGCACGCTATCAACCTCGACAGGGAGCCCTACTAACTATGGCTACACCTTC
.	TRBJ2-5	TRBV24-1	TRBD1	CATSDATGKQETQYF	TGTGCCACCAGTGACGCGACAGGGAAGCAGGAGACCCAGTACTTC
.	TRBJ2-3	TRBV6-2/TRBV6-3	TRBD2	CASSRRRGLAGGPSTDTQYF	TGTGCCAGCAGCCGCCGAAGGGGACTAGCGGGAGGGCCGAGCACAGATACGCAGTATTTT
.	TRBJ1-1	TRBV7-3	.	CASSLQGGTEAFF	TGTGCCAGCAGCTTACAGGGAGGCACTGAAGCTTTCTTT
.	TRBJ2-1	TRBV5-5	TRBD2	CASSPRLAGSYNEQFF	TGTGCCAGCAGCCCAAGACTAGCGGGATCCTACAATGAGCAGTTCTTC